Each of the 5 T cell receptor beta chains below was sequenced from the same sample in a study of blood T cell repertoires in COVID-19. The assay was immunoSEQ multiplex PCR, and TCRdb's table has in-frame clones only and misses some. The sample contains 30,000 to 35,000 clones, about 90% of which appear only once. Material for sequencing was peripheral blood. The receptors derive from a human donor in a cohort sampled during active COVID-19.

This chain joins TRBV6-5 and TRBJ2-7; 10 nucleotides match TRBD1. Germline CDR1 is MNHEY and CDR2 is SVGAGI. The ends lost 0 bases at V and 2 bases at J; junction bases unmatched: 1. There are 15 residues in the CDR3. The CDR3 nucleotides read TGTGCCAGCAGTTACTCGGACAGGGGGACCTACGAGCAGTACTTC. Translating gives CASSYSDRGTYEQYF.

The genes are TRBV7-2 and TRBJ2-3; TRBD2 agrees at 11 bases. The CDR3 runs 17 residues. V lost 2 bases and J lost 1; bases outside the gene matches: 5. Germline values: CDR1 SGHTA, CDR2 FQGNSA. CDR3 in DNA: TGTGCCAGCAGCTTAAGGTCGACTAGCGGGGGCACAGATACGCAGTATTTT. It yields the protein CASSLRSTSGGTDTQYF.

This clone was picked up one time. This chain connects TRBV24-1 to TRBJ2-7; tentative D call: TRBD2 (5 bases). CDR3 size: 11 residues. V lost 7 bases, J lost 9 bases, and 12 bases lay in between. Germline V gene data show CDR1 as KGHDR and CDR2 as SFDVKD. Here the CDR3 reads CATRPRVGQYF. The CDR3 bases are TGTGCCACCAGGCCGCGGGTGGGGCAGTACTTC.

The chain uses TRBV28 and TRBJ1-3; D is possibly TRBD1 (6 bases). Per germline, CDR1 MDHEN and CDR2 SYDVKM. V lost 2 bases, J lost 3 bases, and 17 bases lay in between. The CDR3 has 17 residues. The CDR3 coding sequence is TGTGCCAGCAGTTTAACAACCCCAGGGGTAGATGGAAACACCATATATTTT. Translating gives CASSLTTPGVDGNTIYF.

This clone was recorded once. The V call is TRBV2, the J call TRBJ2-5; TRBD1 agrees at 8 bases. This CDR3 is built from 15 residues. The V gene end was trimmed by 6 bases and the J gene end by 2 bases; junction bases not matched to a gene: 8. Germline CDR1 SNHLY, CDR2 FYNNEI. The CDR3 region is CASSKLNRGQETQYF. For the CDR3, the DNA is TGTGCCAGCAGCAAGCTAAACAGGGGGCAAGAGACCCAGTACTTC.